A single sample is the source of the 18 T cell receptor beta chains below, sequenced in a study of CD8+ T cells in alopecia areata. Sorting used CD4, CD8alpha, NKG2D, NKG2ACE and other markers on pooled cutaneous lymph node cells. cDNA serving as the sequencing template came from extracted, reverse transcribed RNA. Here immunoSEQ multiplex PCR was the method, and the copy in TCRdb shows in-frame clones only, minus some. Observed are about 270,000 clones, no singletons, with the top ten taking 1.2%. The sequencing sample was made of CD4+ T cells sorted from a lymph node. Receptor source: a C3H/HeJ mouse with alopecia areata. The mouse strain carries the MHC haplotype H2-k.

The table lists this clone with many counts. The gene names given are mouse names. The sequenced fragment ends 4 residues before the CDR3 boundary, so the rest is inferred from the germline J gene. The same CDR3 also results from other DNA sequences found in this sample. J is TRBJ2-1 and V is TRBV13-1; 8 bases map to TRBD2. The CDR3 spans 16 residues. V gave up 0 bases and J gave up 0 bases; unmatched junction bases: 2. Germline-derived CDR1 and CDR2 are NSHNY and SYGAGN. Incomplete CDR3 DNA: TGTGCCAGCAGTGATGCTCTGGGGGGTAACTATGCT. It yields the protein CASSDALGGNYA. The whole CDR3 region reads CASSDALGGNYAEQFF.

As to this clone: Gene names and germline match the mouse. The CDR3 is cut off 4 residues early in the read; its end comes from the germline J gene. The chain has TRBV19 and TRBJ2-1; 10 nucleotides agree with TRBD2. This CDR3 region has 16 residues. Germline CDR1 and CDR2: FNHDT and SITEND (reference sequence). V trimming: 4 bases; J trimming: 6 bases; junction bases outside the gene matches: 10. The CDR3 sequence: CASSPPWGGAGAEQFF. The sequenced CDR3 bases are TGTGCCAGCAGTCCCCCCTGGGGGGGCGCGGGTGCT.

This clone was counted between two and nine times. Mouse gene names apply. The sequenced part of the CDR3 DNA is TGTGCCAGCAGGCAAGGCCGGGGGGGCTATGCT. Translating it yields CASRQGRGGYA. The full CDR3 protein reads CASRQGRGGYAEQFF. J is TRBJ2-1 and V is TRBV13-3; 7 bases line up with TRBD2. The read terminates 4 residues ahead of where the CDR3 ends, so the germline J gene completes it. V dropped 5 bases and J dropped 3; count of bases not matched to a gene: 8. This CDR3 spans 15 amino acids. Germline CDR1 NNHDY, CDR2 SYVADS.

Note on this clone: Gene names denote mouse genes. The CDR3 goes on 4 residues after the read ends, and that part is filled in from the germline J gene. J is TRBJ1-1 and V is TRBV29, with TRBD1 identical over 9 bases. Germline CDR1 reads MSHET; CDR2 reads SYDVDS. The CDR3 spans 12 residues. CDR3 sequence reads: CASSLGQGEVFF. The sequenced part of the CDR3 DNA is TGTGCTAGCAGTTTGGGACAGGGA.

This clone was seen more than once but under ten times. The gene symbols are mouse symbols. The sequence runs out 3 residues before the end of the CDR3; the remainder is reconstructed from the germline J gene. The chain recombines TRBV13-1 with TRBJ1-6; D possibly corresponds to TRBD1 (6 bases). TRBJ1-6 is an open reading frame whose function is uncertain. Germline V gene sequence: CDR1 NSHNY, CDR2 SYGAGN. The CDR3 runs to 14 residues. Trimming shortened V by 2 bases and J by 5 bases, and 8 bases separated the two germline ends. CDR3 protein: CASSERDNNSPLYF. Partial CDR3 DNA: TGTGCCAGCAGTGAGAGGGACAATAATTCGCCC.

As regards this clone: Mouse gene names and germline throughout. The read stops 4 residues short of the end of the CDR3; the missing end is completed from the germline J gene. The V call is TRBV31, the J call TRBJ1-2; tentatively, D is TRBD1 (5 bases). V lost 0 bases and J lost 3, with 11 bases in between. From germline, CDR1 is GKSSPN and CDR2 SITVG. This CDR3 has 14 residues. The CDR3 loop is CAWSLAQGDSDYTF. The CDR3 DNA, read in part, is TGTGCCTGGAGTCTAGCCCAGGGAGACTCC.

This clone was seen more than once but under ten times. Mouse gene names apply. The read stops 4 residues short of the end of the CDR3; the missing end is completed from the germline J gene. The J gene is TRBJ2-2, the V gene TRBV13-2; tentatively, D is TRBD1 (6 bases). V was shortened by 2 bases and J by 1 base, with 9 bases between the two germline ends. The CDR3 is made up of 15 amino acids. The V gene's germline CDR1 is NNHNN and CDR2 SYGAGS (reference sequence). The sequenced part of the CDR3 DNA is TGTGCCAGCGGTGACCCACAGGGAAACACCGGG. Its translation is CASGDPQGNTG. The whole CDR3 region reads CASGDPQGNTGQLYF.

This clone was counted ten times or more. Gene names follow the mouse nomenclature. With the read ending 4 residues before the CDR3 end, the germline J gene is used to fill in that end. V usage is TRBV19 and J usage is TRBJ2-3; TRBD1 is a possible D gene (6 bases). Between the trimmed V and J ends, which lost 5 bases and 0 bases, there was a span of 7 bases. Germline CDR1 and CDR2: FNHDT and SITEND (reference sequence). The CDR3 runs 13 residues. CDR3 residues: CASRDSSAETLYF. CDR3 DNA, as far as it was read: TGTGCCAGCAGGGACAGTAGTGCAGAA.

This clone has just a few counts. The genes and germline here are from mouse. The CDR3 end falls 4 residues outside the read, so it is completed with the germline J gene. The chain links TRBV13-1 to TRBJ1-2; TRBD1 is a possible D gene (6 bases). The germline V gene has CDR1 NSHNY and CDR2 SYGAGN. The CDR3 runs to 14 residues. The CDR3 here is CASRLTGGAPDYTF. CDR3 DNA (partial): TGTGCCAGCAGACTGACTGGGGGGGCGCCC.

This clone was seen a handful of times. Gene names refer to mouse genes. The CDR3 end falls 4 residues outside the read, so it is completed with the germline J gene. V usage is TRBV13-1 and J usage is TRBJ1-1; weak D call: TRBD1 (5 bases). Germline assignment: CDR1 NSHNY and CDR2 SYGAGN. The CDR3 sequence is 11 residues long. Partial CDR3 DNA: TGTGCCAGCAGTTCAGGGTCA. Encoded protein: CASSSGS. The CDR3 as a whole reads CASSSGSEVFF.

Notes on this clone: Here the gene names and germline are mouse. Read sequence stops 3 residues before the CDR3 end, and the germline J gene provides the missing end. The chain employs TRBV17 and TRBJ1-6, with 10 bases that match TRBD1. TRBJ1-6 is recorded as an ORF, its role being uncertain. CDR1 is MNHDT and CDR2 is YYDKIL in the germline V gene. The CDR3 length is 17 residues. V was pared by 0 bases and J by 5 bases, with 4 bases of the junction left unmatched. The CDR3 region is CASSREPGQGHNSPLYF. The covered CDR3 bases are TGTGCTAGCAGTAGAGAACCGGGACAGGGGCATAATTCGCCC.

This clone has a handful of counts. Gene names denote mouse genes. The CDR3 end lies 4 residues beyond the end of the read and is filled in from the germline J gene. This specimen includes other DNA sequences encoding the same CDR3. The rearrangement links TRBV19 to TRBJ1-2; no clear D. The CDR3 sequence is 13 residues long. V dropped 4 bases and J dropped 0 bases, with 7 bases sitting between them. Germline CDR1 and CDR2: FNHDT and SITEND (reference sequence). The part of the CDR3 DNA that was read is TGTGCCAGCAGTCCTACAGCAAACTCC. It specifies CASSPTANS. The full CDR3 protein is CASSPTANSDYTF.

On this clone itself: The gene names here belong to mouse. With the read ending 4 residues before the CDR3 end, the germline J gene is used to fill in that end. The chain links TRBV13-1 to TRBJ2-7; TRBD2 matches at 7 bases. Germline CDR1 NSHNY, CDR2 SYGAGN. The CDR3 sequence is 15 residues long. The J segment lost 0 bases and the V segment lost 5 bases, leaving 8 bases of the junction unmatched. The CDR3 region is CASSAWGSGSYEQYF. Incomplete CDR3 DNA: TGTGCCAGCAGCGCCTGGGGGTCGGGCTCCTAT.

In regard to this clone: Genes and germline come from the mouse. The chain's CDR3 is CASSKGQLNSDYTF. The CDR3 bases that were read are TGTGCCAGCAGTAAGGGACAATTAAACTCC. This chain uses TRBV19 with TRBJ1-2; possible D gene TRBD1, 6 bases. The read gets to within 4 residues of the CDR3 end, and the germline J gene fills in the rest. The CDR3 consists of 14 residues. V was pared by 3 bases and J by 1 base, with 10 bases between. Germline V gene data show CDR1 as FNHDT and CDR2 as SITEND (reference sequence).

A note on this clone: Mouse names are used for the genes. The read gets to within 4 residues of the CDR3 end, and the germline J gene fills in the rest. V and J are TRBV14 and TRBJ2-4, with 10 bases matching TRBD1. The CDR3 consists of 18 residues. V shed 4 bases, J shed 0 bases, and the junction held 11 bases outside the gene matches. Germline lookup yields CDR1 SGHDT and CDR2 FRDEAV. The CDR3 loop reads CASSLAPGQGFSQNTLYF. CDR3 DNA, as far as it was read: TGTGCCAGCAGTCTAGCTCCGGGACAGGGGTTTAGTCAAAAC. Variable domain in full (rest from reference TRBV14 and TRBJ2-4): EAGVTQSPRYAVLQEGQAVSFWCDPISGHDTLYWYQQPRDQGPQLLVYFRDEAVIDNSQLPSDRFSAVRPKGTNSTLKIQSAKQGDTATYLCASSLAPGQGFSQNTLYFGAGTRLSVL.

This clone occurred a few times. A much larger clonotype is one base distant, so this may be a read error. Mouse gene names apply. The CDR3 end lies 4 residues beyond the end of the read and is filled in from the germline J gene. The J gene is TRBJ2-7, the V gene TRBV19, with TRBD2 identical over 9 bases. Germline lookup yields CDR1 FNHDT and CDR2 SITEND (reference sequence). This CDR3 spans 12 amino acids. CDR3 in amino acids: CASRDWGDEQYF. The CDR3 DNA, read in part, is TGTGCCAGCAGGGACTGGGGCGAT. Looking up the rest from reference TRBV19 and TRBJ2-7 gives the full variable domain: GGIITQTPKFLIGQEGQKLTLKCQQNFNHDTMYWYRQDSGKGLRLIYYSITENDLQKGDLSEGYDASREKKSSFSLTVTSAQKNEMAVFLCASRDWGDEQYFGPGTRLTVL.

This clone was counted between two and nine times. The genes and germline here are from mouse. The read ends 4 residues shy of where the CDR3 ends; the end is completed using the germline J gene. The rearrangement uses TRBV13-3 and TRBJ2-3, with a weak D call TRBD2 (6 bases). The CDR3 totals 17 residues. The V gene's germline CDR1 is NNHDY and CDR2 SYVADS. V lost 0 bases and J 1 base, leaving 15 bases between the germline ends. The CDR3 bases that were read are TGTGCCAGCAGTGATGCGCGGGGGGAGCAGGGTGCAGAA. It is translated as CASSDARGEQGAE. The CDR3 in full is CASSDARGEQGAETLYF.

This clone was counted at least ten times. Mouse gene names apply. The read ends 4 residues shy of where the CDR3 ends; the end is completed using the germline J gene. The rearrangement links TRBV13-1 to TRBJ2-1; a weak D match, TRBD2 (6 bases). The CDR3 has 15 amino acids. The V end was cut by 2 bases, the J end by 1 base, with 10 bases between. The germline gives CDR1 NSHNY, CDR2 SYGAGN. Here the CDR3 reads CASSEVLGNYAEQFF. The sequenced part of the CDR3 DNA is TGTGCCAGCAGTGAGGTACTGGGAAACTATGCT.